This TCR beta chain was recorded in a study of shared clonotypes between healthy human individuals. Looking at the study overall: A couple of women and a few men aged 18 to 49 made up the donors. General observations from the study: Clonotype sharing among donors was expected to depend on sequencing depth.

Trimming shortened V by 5 bases and J by 4 bases, and 8 bases separated the two germline ends. Germline V CDR1 and CDR2: SEHNR, FQNEAQ (reference sequence). This CDR3 is 12 amino acids long. With respect to this clone: Antigen specificity is unknown.

Genomic DNA per cell subset filled all wells of several immunoSEQ plates. Profiling relied on immunoSEQ multiplex PCR, and the TCRdb table lists in-frame clones only, not all of them. The sample has about 2.4 million clones, 93% seen once. The receptor was isolated from a man younger than 35 in good health. Some clones in this sample may be carry-over from other donors' samples. The specimen sequenced was naive CD4+ T cells from PBMCs. The sample's subset: CD45RA+ positively selected. The chain recombines TRBV7-9 with TRBJ1-2, with D tentatively TRBD1 (5 bases). The DNA of the CDR3 is TGTGCCAGCAGCCCAGGGAGCTATGGCTACACCTTC. Translating gives CASSPGSYGYTF.